Shown below are 5 T cell receptor beta chains from a single sample sequenced in a study of blood T cell repertoires in COVID-19. Sequencing was performed with immunoSEQ multiplex PCR; in TCRdb, only in-frame clones are kept and a portion is missing. This table has 300,000 to 400,000 clones, approximately 89% appearing once. The sample comprised peripheral blood. These receptors came from a young woman who had recovered from COVID-19.

V is TRBV24-1 and J is TRBJ2-3; 7 nucleotides align to TRBD1. Looked up from germline, CDR1 is KGHDR and CDR2 is SFDVKD. Unmatched junction bases numbered 5, after V lost 4 bases and J lost 2 bases. This CDR3 contains 15 residues. The CDR3 spells CATSDPGTATDTQYF. CDR3 DNA: TGTGCCACCAGTGACCCTGGGACAGCCACAGATACGCAGTATTTT.

V usage is TRBV2 and J usage is TRBJ2-3; 10 nucleotides line up with TRBD2. The CDR3 sequence is 15 residues long. Trimming took 6 bases from V and 4 from J; bases not matched to a gene: 7. CDR1 and CDR2 from the germline V gene are SNHLY and FYNNEI. The chain's CDR3 is CASRSSSGSSDTQYF. CDR3 nucleotide sequence: TGTGCCAGCAGGAGTTCTAGCGGGAGCTCAGATACGCAGTATTTT.

This chain joins TRBV2 and TRBJ2-1, with a possible D match to TRBD2 (5 bases). There are 15 residues in the CDR3. Trimming took 8 bases from V and 4 from J, leaving 18 bases between them. The germline gives CDR1 SNHLY, CDR2 FYNNEI. The CDR3 spells CASCVESPGYNEQFF. In DNA, the CDR3 is TGTGCCAGCTGCGTCGAATCCCCGGGATACAATGAGCAGTTCTTC. The variable domain in full, completed from reference TRBV2 and TRBJ2-1, reads EPEVTQTPSHQVTQMGQEVILRCVPISNHLYFYWYRQILGQKVEFLVSFYNNEISEKSEIFDDQFSVERPDGSNFTLKIRSTKLEDSAMYFCASCVESPGYNEQFFGPGTRLTVL.

This clone has only one observation. The rearrangement links TRBV10-1 to TRBJ2-5; 9 bases match TRBD2. Germline V gives CDR1 WNHNN, CDR2 SYGVQD (reference sequence). Trimming cost V 6 bases and J 5 bases; bases outside gene matches: 4. The CDR3 runs to 13 residues. In DNA, the CDR3 is TGCGCCAGCAGCGAAAGCGGGAGGGAGACCCAGTACTTC. The encoded protein is CASSESGRETQYF.

The chain is built from TRBV2 and TRBJ1-3, with 10 bases lining up with TRBD1. J lost 4 bases, V lost 4 bases, and 4 bases had no gene match. The V gene's germline CDR1 is SNHLY and CDR2 FYNNEI. CDR3 length: 15 residues. Here the CDR3 DNA reads TGTGCCAGCAGTGTGGACAGGGGGGTAGGAAACACCATATATTTT. It specifies CASSVDRGVGNTIYF.